What follows describes a single T cell receptor (beta chain). Its cognate antigen has yet to be identified. Qualities for individual bases were not recorded, and no much larger clone is one base off. The CDR3 runs 13 residues from the cysteine to the phenylalanine. Solely the CDR3 DNA is kept, with 39 bases framed from the first base. V sheds 4 bases and J sheds 7 bases, leaving 10 bases between their ends. Sequences LGHNA (CDR1) and YNFKEQ (CDR2) are obtained from the germline V gene. The data are from a study of PD-1 blockade in classical Hodgkin lymphoma (dated by TCRdb to 2018 to 2021). For the wider study: Nivolumab dosing was 3 mg/kg intravenously every 2 weeks, continuing until either disease progression or unacceptable toxicity. To define a peripheral blood immune signature of response to PD-1 blockade in classical Hodgkin lymphoma, the study combined TCR beta sequencing with CyTOF. Overall study results and their limits: Baseline diversity similar to that of newly diagnosed patients was observed in trial patients achieving complete response, whereas significantly lower diversity was observed in partial responders and progressors. The study was limited to a single clinical trial cohort, and causes of repertoire differences, possibly disease activity or prior therapy, remained undefined. Baseline TCR diversity was reported as lower in newly diagnosed patients than in healthy donors, and lower still in relapsed/refractory patients. By C4D1, a significant rise was seen in CD4+ TCR diversity but not in CD8+ TCR diversity (p=0.0027 vs p=0.16), and the rise was most apparent among complete responders (p=0.02). Diversity was lower in patients who began nivolumab less than 1 year after ASCT, so these patients were left out of later analyses to avoid confounding by immune reconstitution.

The time point label of this sample denotes: cycle 2 day 1 (C2D1) of nivolumab. Every trial patient had relapsed following autologous stem cell transplantation, and prior brentuximab vedotin exposure was what differed among cohorts A, B and C. The trial cohort was composed of approximately 56 patients with relapsed/refractory classical Hodgkin lymphoma, for whom complete response, partial response or progressive disease was recorded as best overall response. Single-agent nivolumab was administered to trial patients in the multi-cohort phase II CheckMate 205 trial. An independent review committee assessed best overall response by applying the 2007 International Working Group response criteria. Trial PBMCs were collected just before the start of nivolumab (C1D1) and during therapy at cycle 2 day 1 and cycle 4 day 1. Peripheral blood was collected in 8 mL Vacutainer Cell Preparation Tubes, from which PBMCs were isolated by centrifugation and then cryopreserved.

Genomic DNA was extracted with the Qiagen DNeasy kit from unsorted PBMCs and from negatively selected CD4+ and CD8+ fractions. TCR beta CDR3 regions were subjected to amplification by immunoSEQ multiplex PCR with primers that anneal to V and J segments. A synthetic immune receptor repertoire was used to minimize amplification bias, and remaining bias was computationally removed after sequencing. Per the authors' processing: Repertoire diversity was quantified as the Shannon entropy index using custom Python scripts. Unsorted, CD4+ and CD8+ repertoires were analyzed separately, except in combined analyses where CD4+ and CD8+ sequences were merged in silico. Clonal expansion was defined as at least a 2-fold frequency increase after treatment relative to C1D1, with a pseudocount of 0.5 for undetected baseline clones. Singleton clones were defined as clones with 0 or 1 copy at C1D1, and non-singleton clones were defined as clones with 2 or more copies. Clones expanded in unsorted samples were labelled as CD4+, CD8+ or unknown by matching protein sequences in sorted samples from the same patient. Wilcoxon tests on paired samples were used to test changes in diversity from C1D1 to C4D1. The table was pulled from immuneACCESS by TCRdb, which kept in-frame rearrangements only. Such tables lose some clones; where checked, under half of the loss comes from unresolved V genes, and the rest has no known cause. V, J and clone size were drawn from that table, and D and trimming were deduced from the DNA. The sample records roughly 100,000 clones, around 89% of which are singletons. Around 7% of the sample lies in the top ten.

Specimen: peripheral blood mononuclear cells (PBMCs), collected before the second cycle of nivolumab. The TCR comes from a human donor with classical Hodgkin lymphoma. The V and J genes are TRBV4-2 and TRBJ1-4; no D gene can be assigned with confidence. The CDR3 protein sequence reads: CASSPLGPEKLFF. The sequence in DNA is TGTGCCAGCAGCCCCCTTGGGCCTGAAAAACTGTTTTTT.